This entry features one TCR beta chain sequence. Its antigen remains unidentified. V was pared by 5 bases and J by 4 bases, with 15 bases between. CDR3 size: 15 residues. Germline assignment: CDR1 MDHEN and CDR2 SYDVKM. Clones were sequenced by immunoSEQ multiplex PCR, and TCRdb holds only the in-frame ones, with some missing. The table has roughly 500,000 clones, 90% to 96% seen once. The data derive from a study of shared clonotypes between healthy human individuals. About the research overall: The cohort had a couple of women and a few men, ages 18 to 49. Study-level findings and limits: Shared clonotypes across all four donors exceeded non-shared ones in generation probability. On the whole, naive subsets had larger estimated richness than memory subsets had.

The study separated CD4+ cells into CD45RA+ naive and CD45RA-negative memory subsets. Sequenced sample: naive CD4+ T cells sorted from blood. The subset was: CD45RA+ positively selected. This TCR was sampled from a woman aged 25-40 years in good health. The rearrangement links TRBV28 to TRBJ2-1; a possible D gene is TRBD2 (5 bases). The CDR3 reads CASSRTGLMYNEQFF. CDR3 coding DNA: TGTGCCAGCAGTCGGACCGGACTTATGTACAATGAGCAGTTCTTC.